These 6 T cell receptor beta chains share one sample of origin, sequenced in a study of beta chain features in type 1 diabetes (dated by TCRdb to the late 2010s). Overall study outcomes, separate from this receptor: A moderate but significant shortening of TCRB CDR3 length was observed in type 1 diabetes patients in all four CD4+ subsets.

Receptors were amplified or captured by the immunoSEQ multiplex PCR assay. All of the isolated RNA was reverse transcribed with the High Capacity cDNA Reverse Transcription Kit, so expressed TCRB transcripts were sequenced. The table was pulled from immuneACCESS by TCRdb, which kept in-frame rearrangements only. Such tables lose some clones; where checked, under half of the loss comes from unresolved V genes, and the rest has no known cause. The sample includes hundreds of thousands of clones, with 11% to 15% observed a single time. The top ten clones comprise around 0.04% of the sample. These TCRs' antigens remain unknown. Sequenced input: naive CD4+ T cells from blood. Read against the paper, the sample's cell subset or site label means: true naive CD4+ T cells. The receptors here all came from a man younger than 35 with type 1 diabetes.

The V gene is TRBV30, the J gene TRBJ2-2; either TRBD1 or TRBD2 may fit D (5 bases each). Germline-derived CDR1 and CDR2 are GTSNPN and SVGIG (reference sequence). V lost 2 bases and J 4 bases, leaving 8 bases between the germline ends. The CDR3 runs to 13 residues. The DNA for the CDR3 is TGTGCCTGGAGTACCGGGACCACCGGGGAGCTGTTTTTT. As protein: CAWSTGTTGELFF.

This clone was observed a few times. One end of the junction does not line up with germline, which may come from a read error. The chain is built from TRBV7-7 and TRBJ2-5; D possibly corresponds to TRBD2 (6 bases). Per germline, CDR1 SSHAT and CDR2 FNYEAQ (reference sequence). The CDR3 consists of 15 residues. CDR3: CASSLGGASQETQYF. The CDR3 DNA sequence: TGTGCTAGCAGCCTCGGAGGGGCCTCCCAAGAGACCCAGTACTTC. Looking up the rest from reference TRBV7-7 and TRBJ2-5 gives the full variable domain: GAGVSQSPRYKVTKRGQDVTLRCDPISSHATLYWYQQALGQGPEFLTYFNYEAQPDKSGLPSDRFSAERPEGSISTLTIQRTEQRDSAMYRCASSLGGASQETQYFGPGTRLLVL.

This clone was seen only a few times. The CDR3 sequence is CASSPGTGGPLSNQPQHF. CDR3 nucleotide sequence: TGTGCCAGCTCACCTGGGACAGGGGGCCCTTTAAGCAATCAGCCCCAGCATTTT. The chain uses TRBV18 and TRBJ1-5; 12 nucleotides line up with TRBD1. CDR1 and CDR2 from the germline V gene are KGHSH and LQKENI. The length of the CDR3 is 18 residues. V was clipped by 3 bases and J by 1 base; unmatched bases: 7.

This clone has just a few counts. This CDR3 is also generated by other DNA sequences in the sample. CDR3 loop: CAWSVDSNQPQHF. CDR3 in DNA: TGTGCCTGGAGCGTCGATAGCAATCAGCCCCAGCATTTT. The rearrangement joins TRBV30 to TRBJ1-5; D not certain. Between the trimmed V and J ends, which lost 3 bases and 0 bases, there was a span of 6 bases. This CDR3 region has 13 residues. Germline V lookup: CDR1 GTSNPN, CDR2 SVGIG (reference sequence).

This clone has just a few counts. The genes are TRBV5-4 and TRBJ2-3; tentatively, D is TRBD1 (5 bases). Germline assignment: CDR1 SGHNT and CDR2 YYREEE (reference sequence). The V and J ends lost 2 bases and 2 bases respectively, with 9 bases between them. There are 14 residues in the CDR3. CDR3: CASSFDSYTDTQYF. For the CDR3, the DNA is TGTGCCAGCAGCTTCGACAGTTACACAGATACGCAGTATTTT.

The CDR3 nucleotides are TGTGCCATCACCGATGGACTAGCGGGGGCCTACAATGAGCAGTTCTTC. Translating it yields CAITDGLAGAYNEQFF. The chain uses TRBV10-3 and TRBJ2-1; TRBD2 matches 13 bases. CDR3 length: 16 amino acids. The V gene end was trimmed by 7 bases and the J gene end by 2 bases; junction bases not matched to a gene: 5. Germline V lookup: CDR1 ENHRY, CDR2 SYGVKD.